A selection of T cell receptor beta chains follows, all from one sample in a study of blood T cell repertoires in COVID-19. Clones were sequenced by immunoSEQ multiplex PCR, and TCRdb holds only the in-frame ones, with some missing. This table has hundreds of thousands of clones, approximately 88% appearing once. The sequenced sample was peripheral blood. The receptors were sampled from a woman aged 45-59 years with COVID-19, enrolled during active disease. CDR3s leave out the opening cysteine and the closing phenylalanine or tryptophan.

>17|TRBV5-4
ASSGKQKPLQGRRQPQH
>10|TRBV12-3/TRBV12-4
ASSGIDSPLH
>11|TRBV19
ASSEQGDYGYT
>14|TRBV2
ASSEVGLLANYGYT
>14|TRBV5-1
ASSPNSGTDVHEQY
>13|TRBV5-1
ASSERQGPTGELF
>12|TRBV5-1
ASSLVGGNQPQH
>13|TRBV4-1
ASSQGGQLNTEAF
>13|TRBV24-1
ATSEPRDGNNEQF
>12|TRBV24-1
ATSTSGGSTEAF
>10|TRBV12-3/TRBV12-4
ASSLISGEQY
>9|TRBV20-1
SAHREYIQY
>15|TRBV5-1
ASSSDPLRGRAGELF
>13|TRBV28
ATREGRGSGNTIY
>10|TRBV6-4
ASSGTSHEQF
>16|TRBV23-1
ASSQATSGGIFTGELF
>12|TRBV18
ASSTDRDTYEQY